Shown below are 32 T cell receptor beta chains from a single sample sequenced in a study of blood T cell repertoires in COVID-19. The table came from immunoSEQ multiplex PCR; TCRdb's copy has only in-frame clones and leaves some out. The sample contains around 110,000 clones, roughly four fifths of which appear only once. The sequenced material came from peripheral blood. These receptor sequences come from a woman aged 55-69 years with acute or convalescent COVID-19.

The J gene is TRBJ1-1, the V gene TRBV3-1 (or the pseudogene TRBV3-2); D uncertain. Trimming removed 7 bases from V and 0 bases from J, with 18 bases in between. The CDR3 is 16 amino acids. Germline V lookup: CDR1 LGHDT, CDR2 YNNKEL (reference sequence). CDR3 protein: CASIGSGSFMNTEAFF. CDR3 bases: TGTGCCAGCATTGGTAGCGGCAGCTTCATGAACACTGAAGCTTTCTTT.

This chain connects TRBV2 to TRBJ1-5; 8 positions agree with TRBD1. The CDR3 runs 14 residues. Per germline, CDR1 SNHLY and CDR2 FYNNEI. V lost 7 bases and J lost 6; bases outside the gene matches: 8. CDR3 DNA: TGTGCCAGCAACATACAGGGGGTGGGTCAGCCCCAGCATTTT. It specifies CASNIQGVGQPQHF.

The chain has TRBV3-1 (or the pseudogene TRBV3-2) and TRBJ1-6, with 7 bases matching TRBD1. Germline CDR1 is LGHDT and CDR2 is YNNKEL (reference sequence). The CDR3 sequence is 14 residues long. V lost 6 bases to trimming and J lost 10 bases; unmatched junction nucleotides: 9. DNA of the CDR3: TGTGCCAGCAGTCTCGACAGGGCGGGATCACCCCTCCACTTT. Its protein is CASSLDRAGSPLHF.

V gene TRBV3-1 (or the pseudogene TRBV3-2) combines with J gene TRBJ1-2, with D possibly matching TRBD1 (5 bases). This CDR3 has 13 residues. V lost 1 base and J 4 bases, leaving 7 bases between the germline ends. Germline CDR1 and CDR2: LGHDT and YNNKEL (reference sequence). The CDR3: CASSQGTGYGYTF. DNA of the CDR3: TGTGCCAGCAGCCAAGGCACAGGCTATGGCTACACCTTC.

The chain employs TRBV6-1 and TRBJ1-2; a weak D match, TRBD1 (5 bases). CDR1 MNHNS and CDR2 SASEGT come from the germline V gene. The CDR3 spans 15 residues. V was clipped by 3 bases and J by 3 bases, with 14 bases between them. The CDR3 bases are TGTGCCAGCAGTGAGGAATTAAGGGGCTACTATGGCTACACCTTC. It encodes CASSEELRGYYGYTF.

The chain employs TRBV11-3 and TRBJ2-1, with D possibly TRBD2 on 7 matching bases. The V end lost 2 bases, the J end lost 0 bases, and 17 bases lay between the germline ends. CDR3 length equals 18 residues. Looked up from germline, CDR1 is SGHNT and CDR2 is YENEEA. CDR3 DNA: TGTGCCAGCAGCTTAAGCGGGACAAAGTCCATCTCCTACAATGAGCAGTTCTTC. Protein product: CASSLSGTKSISYNEQFF.

This rearrangement joins TRBV2 to TRBJ1-1; no definite D call. V was cut by 3 bases and J by 1 base, with 6 bases left in between. CDR1 and CDR2 (germline): SNHLY, FYNNEI. The CDR3 extends over 13 amino acids. CDR3 nucleotides: TGTGCCAGCAGTGAGCTATGGAACACTGAAGCTTTCTTT. This codes for CASSELWNTEAFF.

This rearrangement joins TRBV5-6 to TRBJ2-3; 8 bases agree with TRBD2. CDR1 SGHDT and CDR2 YYEEEE come from the germline V gene. The CDR3 covers 15 residues. After removal of 7 bases from V and 0 bases from J, the junction contained 7 bases not matched to a gene. The CDR3 loop is CASGDSSGSTDTQYF. CDR3 bases: TGTGCCAGCGGCGATTCTAGCGGGAGCACAGATACGCAGTATTTT.

The gene calls are TRBV28 and TRBJ2-7; no clear D gene. Trimming removed 10 bases at V and 0 bases at J, with 13 bases between. The CDR3 has 13 residues. Germline values: CDR1 MDHEN, CDR2 SYDVKM. DNA for the CDR3: TGTGCCACCGCGACACCCAGCTCCTACGAGCAGTACTTC. This encodes CATATPSSYEQYF. Based on the CDR3 plus reference TRBV28 and TRBJ2-7, the full variable domain is DVKVTQSSRYLVKRTGEKVFLECVQDMDHENMFWYRQDPGLGLRLIYFSYDVKMKEKGDIPEGYSVSREKKERFSLILESASTNQTSMYLCATATPSSYEQYFGPGTRLTVT.

V gene TRBV5-1 combines with J gene TRBJ2-1, with D possibly TRBD2 on 5 matching bases. Germline V gene sequence: CDR1 SGHRS, CDR2 YFSETQ. The CDR3 loop spans 15 amino acids. The ends were cut back, 2 bases at V and 8 bases at J, with 17 bases in the middle. CDR3 DNA: TGCGCCAGCAGCTTACTAGGAGTAACGGATCATGAGCAGTTCTTC. The encoded protein is CASSLLGVTDHEQFF. The full variable domain, rest sourced from reference TRBV5-1 and TRBJ2-1, is KAGVTQTPRYLIKTRGQQVTLSCSPISGHRSVSWYQQTPGQGLQFLFEYFSETQRNKGNFPGRFSGRQFSNSRSEMNVSTLELGDSALYLCASSLLGVTDHEQFFGPGTRLTVL.

This clone was counted between two and nine times. The chain couples TRBV7-2 to TRBJ1-2; 10 bases align to TRBD1. V gave up 4 bases and J gave up 5 bases; unmatched junction bases: 4. This CDR3 contains 14 residues. The germline gives CDR1 SGHTA, CDR2 FQGNSA. CDR3 in amino acids: CASSSGTGVYGYTF. The DNA of the CDR3 is TGTGCCAGCAGCTCCGGGACAGGGGTGTATGGCTACACCTTC.

The genes are TRBV6-1 and TRBJ2-7, with 13 nucleotides matching TRBD2. The V gene's germline CDR1 is MNHNS and CDR2 SASEGT. This CDR3 contains 17 residues. J lost 9 bases, V lost 3 bases, and 14 bases had no gene match. This CDR3 reads CASSEAWGLAGIRGQYF. The CDR3 region has the DNA TGTGCCAGCAGTGAGGCGTGGGGACTAGCGGGGATCCGTGGGCAGTACTTC.

This clone has just a few counts. This rearrangement joins TRBV12-3 or TRBV12-4 to TRBJ1-1; no clear D gene. The germline V and J ends were trimmed by 3 bases and 9 bases, with 14 bases remaining between them. The CDR3 contains 13 residues. The CDR3 region is CASSFGGALKAFF. CDR3 nucleotides: TGTGCCAGCAGTTTTGGCGGAGCCCTAAAAGCTTTCTTT.

The rearrangement links TRBV5-1 to TRBJ2-7; 8 nucleotides line up with TRBD1. CDR1 is SGHRS, CDR2 YFSETQ, per germline. The CDR3 extends over 14 amino acids. The V and J ends lost 5 bases and 3 bases, in that order; junction bases with no gene match: 7. The CDR3 region is CASRTPGGSYEQYF. CDR3 nucleotide sequence: TGCGCCAGCAGAACACCAGGGGGCAGCTACGAGCAGTACTTC.

This chain uses TRBV3-1 (or the pseudogene TRBV3-2) with TRBJ2-1; D gene ambiguous. Germline V gene sequence: CDR1 LGHDT, CDR2 YNNKEL (reference sequence). CDR3 size: 16 residues. V shed 3 bases and J shed 2 bases, with 14 bases lying between them. Written as DNA, the CDR3 is TGTGCCAGCAGCCAGGGCTCCCGCGTGACCTACAATGAGCAGTTCTTC. It codes for CASSQGSRVTYNEQFF.

This chain links TRBV5-8 with TRBJ2-7; 10 bases are a match to TRBD2. This CDR3 spans 16 amino acids. V was pared by 4 bases and J by 0 bases, with 7 bases of the junction left unmatched. Per the germline V gene, CDR1 is SGHTS and CDR2 is YDEGEE. The CDR3 region is CASSPLTSGPSYEQYF. CDR3 sequence (DNA): TGTGCCAGCAGCCCGTTGACTAGCGGGCCCTCCTACGAGCAGTACTTC.

This chain links TRBV27 with TRBJ1-5; D gene unclear. Per the germline V gene, CDR1 is MNHEY and CDR2 is SMNVEV (reference sequence). The CDR3 is 15 amino acids. V lost 3 bases and J lost 1, with 10 bases in between. The CDR3 protein is CASSFSGNSNQPQHF. CDR3 nucleotide sequence: TGTGCCAGCAGTTTTTCCGGGAACAGCAATCAGCCCCAGCATTTT.

The rearrangement joins TRBV7-2 to TRBJ2-7, with no clear D. This CDR3 is built from 13 residues. The germline gives CDR1 SGHTA, CDR2 FQGNSA. The ends were cut back, 4 bases at V and 1 base at J, with 8 bases in the middle. The CDR3 nucleotides read TGTGCCAGCAGCTACACCGGGTCCTACGAGCAGTACTTC. This gives the protein CASSYTGSYEQYF.

This clone was observed once. The DNA of the CDR3 is TGTGCCAGCAGTTTAGGGCACTCTAACTATGGCTACACCTTC. The encoded protein is CASSLGHSNYGYTF. V is TRBV28 and J is TRBJ1-2; D is uncertain. The CDR3 covers 14 residues. Germline-derived CDR1 and CDR2 are MDHEN and SYDVKM. Trimming left V 2 bases short and J 0 bases short, with 7 bases between.

This clone was recorded a few times. The chain links TRBV25-1 to TRBJ2-7, with 9 bases aligning to TRBD2. The CDR3 is 15 amino acids. V was pared by 2 bases and J by 4 bases, with 6 bases of the junction left unmatched. The germline gives CDR1 MGHDK, CDR2 SYGVNS. In DNA, the CDR3 is TGTGCCAGCAGTGAAGGGCGGGGGGGCCGGTACGAGCAGTACTTC. This sequence encodes CASSEGRGGRYEQYF.

The gene calls are TRBV7-2 and TRBJ2-3; 15 nucleotides agree with TRBD2. Looked up from germline, CDR1 is SGHTA and CDR2 is FQGNSA. This CDR3 is built from 17 residues. Germline trimming cut 5 bases from V and 5 bases from J; bases unmatched to any gene: 8. CDR3 nucleotides: TGTGCCAGCAGCCCCCGGACTAGCGGGGGGGCCGTAGATACGCAGTATTTT. Translated: CASSPRTSGGAVDTQYF.

The chain is built from TRBV12-3 or TRBV12-4 and TRBJ1-1; 8 positions match TRBD1. This CDR3 contains 12 residues. The V segment lost 8 bases and the J segment 9 bases; nucleotides outside the gene matches: 8. Written as DNA, the CDR3 is TGTGCCAGCTCTGACAGGGGAGGGCAAGCTTTCTTT. Translating it yields CASSDRGGQAFF.

V gene TRBV18 combines with J gene TRBJ1-5, with 7 nucleotides matching TRBD1. The CDR3 spans 15 residues. Germline V gene lookup returns CDR1 KGHSH and CDR2 LQKENI. With V trimmed by 0 bases and J by 5 bases, 4 bases remained unmatched. This CDR3 reads CASSPPGDRYQPQHF. The CDR3, as DNA: TGTGCCAGCTCACCACCAGGGGACAGATATCAGCCCCAGCATTTT.

This sequence joins TRBV7-2 and TRBJ1-5, with a tentative D call TRBD1 (6 bases). CDR1 and CDR2 (germline): SGHTA, FQGNSA. Trimming left V 6 bases short and J 2 bases short, with 14 bases between. The CDR3 spans 15 residues. This CDR3 is CASRSQGTGNQPQHF. Here the CDR3 DNA reads TGTGCCAGCAGGTCTCAGGGGACCGGCAATCAGCCCCAGCATTTT.

The chain has TRBV6-5 and TRBJ1-2, with 9 bases lining up with TRBD1. The length of the CDR3 is 15 residues. V shed 9 bases and J 0 bases; nucleotides not matched to a gene: 8. Per germline, CDR1 MNHEY and CDR2 SVGAGI. The CDR3 sequence: CASGRQGGTNYGYTF. The DNA of the CDR3 is TGTGCCAGTGGGAGACAGGGGGGAACTAACTATGGCTACACCTTC.

The genes are TRBV20-1 and TRBJ1-1; D gene unclear. Trimming took off 3 bases at V and 0 bases at J, with 5 bases between the two ends. The CDR3 consists of 12 residues. Germline assignment: CDR1 DFQATT and CDR2 SNEGSKA (reference sequence). CDR3 residues: CSASAVNTEAFF. The CDR3 nucleotides read TGCAGTGCTAGTGCAGTGAACACTGAAGCTTTCTTT.

This clone was seen once. The chain combines TRBV20-1 with TRBJ1-2; D is uncertain. Per germline, CDR1 DFQATT and CDR2 SNEGSKA (reference sequence). This CDR3 has 11 amino acids. Trimming left V 6 bases short and J 5 bases short, with 10 bases between. For the CDR3, the DNA is TGCAGTGCCACTCCGGTGTATGGCTACACCTTC. Its protein product is CSATPVYGYTF.

This clone appeared a single time. V gene TRBV5-4 combines with J gene TRBJ2-7, with 7 bases fitting TRBD2. V lost 2 bases, J lost 3 bases, and 5 bases stayed unmatched. This CDR3 spans 14 amino acids. Looked up from germline, CDR1 is SGHNT and CDR2 is YYREEE (reference sequence). The CDR3 sequence is CASSFHTSDYEQYF. The CDR3 DNA is TGTGCCAGCAGCTTTCACACTAGCGACTACGAGCAGTACTTC.

V is TRBV2 and J is TRBJ1-3; the D gene is possibly TRBD1 (6 bases). Trimming cost V 4 bases and J 2 bases, with 12 bases left between them. The CDR3 runs to 15 residues. Germline V gives CDR1 SNHLY, CDR2 FYNNEI. The CDR3 bases are TGTGCCAGCAGTGGGTTCAGGGGAACTGGAAACACCATATATTTT. Its translation: CASSGFRGTGNTIYF.

The V gene is TRBV3-1 (or the pseudogene TRBV3-2), the J gene TRBJ2-7, with 9 bases matching TRBD2. CDR1 is LGHDT and CDR2 is YNNKEL in the germline V gene (reference sequence). The CDR3 has 15 amino acids. V lost 0 bases to trimming and J lost 2 bases; unmatched junction nucleotides: 2. This CDR3 is CASSQETSGPYEQYF. CDR3 sequence (DNA): TGTGCCAGCAGCCAAGAAACTAGCGGGCCCTACGAGCAGTACTTC.

The chain employs TRBV11-1 and TRBJ2-1; D is undetermined. This CDR3 comprises 13 residues. CDR1 is SGHAT, CDR2 FQDESV, per germline (reference sequence). The ends were cut back, 0 bases at V and 11 bases at J, with 11 bases in the middle. CDR3 nucleotides: TGTGCCAGCAGCTTAGCCGAGGATACTCAGCAGTTCTTC. Translating gives CASSLAEDTQQFF.

The gene calls are TRBV19 and TRBJ1-2, with D unclear. Germline loops: CDR1 LNHDA, CDR2 SQIVND (reference sequence). The CDR3 is made up of 20 amino acids. The V end lost 3 bases, the J end lost 5 bases, and 31 bases lay between the germline ends. The CDR3, as DNA: TGTGCCAGTAGTATGGACTTTGGTTTAGTGACTCTACGGATGGGATATGGCTACACCTTC. Its protein is CASSMDFGLVTLRMGYGYTF.